These T cell receptor beta chains were read from a single sample in a study of identical twins. TCRdb reprocessed the 5' RACE reads via MiXCR and lists one record per CDR3 protein. The sample holds roughly 260,000 distinct CDR3 sequences; 7.5% are singletons and the top ten take under 6%. The same specimen was also included in a second study, on yellow fever vaccine responses in identical twins.

The sequencing input was CD8+ T cells sorted from blood. Receptor source: a woman aged 18-29 years in good health. Each CDR3 is given with its conserved first and last residue. The D gene is left open where the match is weak. Size tells how often a clone was seen (once, few, many) or the class of an expanded clone, and some rows leave it out.

clone_size: many
d_call: -
j_call: TRBJ2-1
v_call: TRBV2
cdr3_length: 11
cdr3_nt: TGTGCCAGCAGTTCCCACAATGAGCAGTTCTTC
cdr3_aa: CASSSHNEQFF

clone_size: -
d_call: TRBD2
j_call: TRBJ2-7
v_call: TRBV25-1
cdr3_length: 15
cdr3_nt: TGTGCCAGCAGTGAAACTGAGACTAGCGAACACGAGCAGTACTTC
cdr3_aa: CASSETETSEHEQYF

clone_size: many
d_call: -
j_call: TRBJ2-5
v_call: TRBV7-8
cdr3_length: 15
cdr3_nt: TGTGCCAGCAGCTTAGCGGGCAGGGGGGAAGAGACCCAGTACTTC
cdr3_aa: CASSLAGRGEETQYF

clone_size: few
d_call: TRBD1
j_call: TRBJ1-3
v_call: TRBV2
cdr3_length: 17
cdr3_nt: TGTGCCAGCACCGAAGGGACAGGGACCTTCCTTTTGGACACCATATATTTT
cdr3_aa: CASTEGTGTFLLDTIYF

clone_size: many
d_call: TRBD1
j_call: TRBJ2-1
v_call: TRBV29-1
cdr3_length: 14
cdr3_nt: TGCAGCGTCGAGGGACAGGCAAACTACAATGAGCAGTTCTTC
cdr3_aa: CSVEGQANYNEQFF

clone_size: -
d_call: -
j_call: TRBJ2-3
v_call: TRBV5-6
cdr3_length: 13
cdr3_nt: TGTGCCAGCAGCTTTGGCCTGGGGGGAACGCAGTATTTT
cdr3_aa: CASSFGLGGTQYF

clone_size: few
d_call: TRBD1
j_call: TRBJ1-1
v_call: TRBV12-3/TRBV12-4
cdr3_length: 14
cdr3_nt: TGTGCCAGCAGTCTGACAGGGTATGGGACTGAAGCTTTCTTT
cdr3_aa: CASSLTGYGTEAFF

clone_size: -
d_call: -
j_call: TRBJ2-5
v_call: TRBV7-9
cdr3_length: 15
cdr3_nt: TGTGCCAGCAGCTTAGTGCCGGGCCACCAAGAGACCCAGTACTTC
cdr3_aa: CASSLVPGHQETQYF

clone_size: -
d_call: TRBD2
j_call: TRBJ2-3
v_call: TRBV12-5
cdr3_length: 18
cdr3_nt: TGTGCTAGTGGTGCCCTAGCGGGAGGGCCCCTCGGCACAGATACGCAGTATTTT
cdr3_aa: CASGALAGGPLGTDTQYF

clone_size: few
d_call: -
j_call: TRBJ2-5
v_call: TRBV7-7
cdr3_length: 13
cdr3_nt: TGTGCCAGCAGCCCGAGAGGGGTAGAGACCCAGTACTTC
cdr3_aa: CASSPRGVETQYF

clone_size: few
d_call: TRBD2
j_call: TRBJ2-3
v_call: TRBV12-3/TRBV12-4
cdr3_length: 16
cdr3_nt: TGTGCCAGCAGCTTCGCCGGGCGGGAGGTCACGGATACGCAGTATTTT
cdr3_aa: CASSFAGREVTDTQYF

clone_size: -
d_call: -
j_call: TRBJ1-4
v_call: TRBV7-9
cdr3_length: 15
cdr3_nt: TGTGCCAGCAGCCGGAGGGCAGACGGAGGTGAAAAACTGTTTTTT
cdr3_aa: CASSRRADGGEKLFF

clone_size: -
d_call: TRBD1
j_call: TRBJ1-1
v_call: TRBV19
cdr3_length: 14
cdr3_nt: TGTGCCAGTAGGGAGACAGGGTCGCGGACTGAAGCTTTCTTT
cdr3_aa: CASRETGSRTEAFF

clone_size: few
d_call: -
j_call: TRBJ2-3
v_call: TRBV24-1
cdr3_length: 12
cdr3_nt: TGTGCCACCAGTGATTCGGGAGATACGCAGTATTTT
cdr3_aa: CATSDSGDTQYF

clone_size: -
d_call: TRBD2
j_call: TRBJ2-1
v_call: TRBV6-2/TRBV6-3
cdr3_length: 19
cdr3_nt: TGTGCCAGCAGTTACTCGAGTGTGACTAGCGGGAGGTTAAACAATGAGCAGTTCTTC
cdr3_aa: CASSYSSVTSGRLNNEQFF

clone_size: -
d_call: -
j_call: TRBJ1-3
v_call: TRBV11-2
cdr3_length: 14
cdr3_nt: TGTGCCAGCAGCTTAGGTCGTGTTGGAAACACCATATATTTT
cdr3_aa: CASSLGRVGNTIYF

clone_size: many
d_call: -
j_call: TRBJ2-2
v_call: TRBV5-1
cdr3_length: 14
cdr3_nt: TGCGCCAGCAGCTTAACACAGGCCACCGGGGAGCTGTTTTTT
cdr3_aa: CASSLTQATGELFF

clone_size: many
d_call: -
j_call: TRBJ2-5
v_call: TRBV29-1
cdr3_length: 19
cdr3_nt: TGCAGCGTTGACCTCCCGGCACAGGGTGGGGTGTCAAACCAAGAGACCCAGTACTTC
cdr3_aa: CSVDLPAQGGVSNQETQYF

clone_size: many
d_call: -
j_call: TRBJ1-2
v_call: TRBV12-3/TRBV12-4
cdr3_length: 13
cdr3_nt: TGTGCCAGCAGTTTCACACTGAACTATGGCTACACCTTC
cdr3_aa: CASSFTLNYGYTF

clone_size: many
d_call: -
j_call: TRBJ2-1
v_call: TRBV2
cdr3_length: 15
cdr3_nt: TGTGCCAGCAGTGAAGCAGGGTATCAATACAATGAGCAGTTCTTC
cdr3_aa: CASSEAGYQYNEQFF

clone_size: -
d_call: -
j_call: TRBJ2-3
v_call: TRBV7-9
cdr3_length: 15
cdr3_nt: TGTGCCAGCAGCTTAGGGCCATCCGGTGCAGATACGCAGTATTTT
cdr3_aa: CASSLGPSGADTQYF

clone_size: few
d_call: -
j_call: TRBJ2-5
v_call: TRBV5-1
cdr3_length: 21
cdr3_nt: TGCGCCAGCAGCTTGGTACCCGCCCGACAGGGACCGAAGCGGGAAACGGAGACCCAGTACTTC
cdr3_aa: CASSLVPARQGPKRETETQYF

clone_size: many
d_call: TRBD2
j_call: TRBJ2-3
v_call: TRBV24-1
cdr3_length: 20
cdr3_nt: TGTGCCACCAGTGATATTGGGACTAGCGAACCAACCATAAGCACAGATACGCAGTATTTT
cdr3_aa: CATSDIGTSEPTISTDTQYF

clone_size: many
d_call: -
j_call: TRBJ1-1
v_call: TRBV5-1
cdr3_length: 15
cdr3_nt: TGCGCCAGCAGCTTGTATTATCGGGGGGTTACTGAAGCTTTCTTT
cdr3_aa: CASSLYYRGVTEAFF

clone_size: many
d_call: -
j_call: TRBJ2-4
v_call: TRBV7-2
cdr3_length: 14
cdr3_nt: TGTGCCAGCAGCTTATGGGGGTTAAGTAACATTCAGTACTTC
cdr3_aa: CASSLWGLSNIQYF

clone_size: -
d_call: -
j_call: TRBJ2-1
v_call: TRBV7-9
cdr3_length: 10
cdr3_nt: TGTGCCAGCAAGGGGGATGAGCAGTTCTTC
cdr3_aa: CASKGDEQFF

clone_size: many
d_call: TRBD2
j_call: TRBJ2-1
v_call: TRBV15
cdr3_length: 17
cdr3_nt: TGTGCCACCAGCAGAGGGATTAGCGGGAGGCAATACAATGAGCAGTTCTTC
cdr3_aa: CATSRGISGRQYNEQFF

clone_size: few
d_call: TRBD2
j_call: TRBJ2-1
v_call: TRBV28
cdr3_length: 19
cdr3_nt: TGTGCCAGCAGTTCCCCCCGGAGGGTAGCGGGAGGGCTGGGGAATGAGCAGTTCTTC
cdr3_aa: CASSSPRRVAGGLGNEQFF

clone_size: many
d_call: TRBD1
j_call: TRBJ2-1
v_call: TRBV11-2
cdr3_length: 16
cdr3_nt: TGTGCCAGCAGCCCCGAAGAGGGGGCGTCCTACAATGAGCAGTTCTTC
cdr3_aa: CASSPEEGASYNEQFF

clone_size: few
d_call: -
j_call: TRBJ2-2
v_call: TRBV27
cdr3_length: 14
cdr3_nt: TGTGCCAGCAGTTTTGGGGGTCGTTTCGGGGAGCTGTTTTTT
cdr3_aa: CASSFGGRFGELFF

clone_size: few
d_call: TRBD2
j_call: TRBJ2-1
v_call: TRBV7-6
cdr3_length: 17
cdr3_nt: TGTGCCAGCAGCTTTCCCAGAACTAGCGGCTCCTACAATGAGCAGTTCTTC
cdr3_aa: CASSFPRTSGSYNEQFF

clone_size: -
d_call: TRBD2
j_call: TRBJ2-7
v_call: TRBV14
cdr3_length: 15
cdr3_nt: TGTGCCAGCAGTATCACTAGCGGGGGTACCTACGAGCAGTACTTC
cdr3_aa: CASSITSGGTYEQYF

clone_size: few
d_call: -
j_call: TRBJ2-2
v_call: TRBV24-1
cdr3_length: 17
cdr3_nt: TGTGCCACCAGTGACTTCAGACAGGCAAAGAACACCGGGGAGCTGTTTTTT
cdr3_aa: CATSDFRQAKNTGELFF

clone_size: few
d_call: TRBD2
j_call: TRBJ2-3
v_call: TRBV11-2
cdr3_length: 21
cdr3_nt: TGTGCCAGCAGCTTAGTGTTGTGGGGTGGCGGGAGTTCTTTGGGCACAGATACGCAGTATTTT
cdr3_aa: CASSLVLWGGGSSLGTDTQYF

clone_size: -
d_call: TRBD2
j_call: TRBJ2-1
v_call: TRBV19
cdr3_length: 17
cdr3_nt: TGTGCCAGTAGTACATCACTAGCGGGGGTCTCCTACAATGAGCAGTTCTTC
cdr3_aa: CASSTSLAGVSYNEQFF

clone_size: few
d_call: TRBD2
j_call: TRBJ2-1
v_call: TRBV29-1
cdr3_length: 16
cdr3_nt: TGCAGCGTTGAAGATTGGGCTAGCGGGGCGTACAATGAGCAGTTCTTC
cdr3_aa: CSVEDWASGAYNEQFF

clone_size: many
d_call: TRBD1
j_call: TRBJ2-2
v_call: TRBV12-3/TRBV12-4
cdr3_length: 17
cdr3_nt: TGTGCCAGCAGGCCAACAGGGGGCCCTAAGGGCACCGGGGAGCTGTTTTTT
cdr3_aa: CASRPTGGPKGTGELFF

clone_size: few
d_call: -
j_call: TRBJ2-1
v_call: TRBV12-3/TRBV12-4
cdr3_length: 14
cdr3_nt: TGTGCCAGCAGCCAGGGGACCCCTTACAATGAGCAGTTCTTC
cdr3_aa: CASSQGTPYNEQFF

clone_size: few
d_call: -
j_call: TRBJ1-6
v_call: TRBV4-1
cdr3_length: 14
cdr3_nt: TGCGCCAGCAGCCAAGATTTGGTGAATTCACCCCTCCACTTT
cdr3_aa: CASSQDLVNSPLHF

clone_size: many
d_call: TRBD2
j_call: TRBJ2-1
v_call: TRBV10-2
cdr3_length: 15
cdr3_nt: TGCGCCAGCAGTGACTCCGGGGGGGCGCACAATGAGCAGTTCTTC
cdr3_aa: CASSDSGGAHNEQFF

clone_size: many
d_call: TRBD2
j_call: TRBJ2-1
v_call: TRBV12-3/TRBV12-4
cdr3_length: 14
cdr3_nt: TGTGCCAGCAGTTTTACGGGAGGGGGCAATGAGCAGTTCTTC
cdr3_aa: CASSFTGGGNEQFF

clone_size: once
d_call: -
j_call: TRBJ2-3
v_call: TRBV5-1
cdr3_length: 15
cdr3_nt: TGCGCCAGCAGGACCCGGGATGAGTACACAGATACGCAGTATTTT
cdr3_aa: CASRTRDEYTDTQYF

clone_size: many
d_call: -
j_call: TRBJ2-2
v_call: TRBV3-1
cdr3_length: 11
cdr3_nt: TGTGCCAGCAGCCACTCCGGGGAGCTGTTTTTT
cdr3_aa: CASSHSGELFF

clone_size: many
d_call: -
j_call: TRBJ1-2
v_call: TRBV4-2
cdr3_length: 13
cdr3_nt: TGTGCCAGCAGCCAAGAGGGAGGCTATGGCTACACCTTC
cdr3_aa: CASSQEGGYGYTF

clone_size: many
d_call: -
j_call: TRBJ2-2
v_call: TRBV6-1
cdr3_length: 13
cdr3_nt: TGTGCCAGCAGTGAACGAACTACCGGGGAGCTGTTTTTT
cdr3_aa: CASSERTTGELFF

clone_size: many
d_call: -
j_call: TRBJ2-7
v_call: TRBV12-3/TRBV12-4
cdr3_length: 12
cdr3_nt: TGTGCCAGCAAACTACAGGGTTACGAGCAGTACTTC
cdr3_aa: CASKLQGYEQYF

clone_size: -
d_call: -
j_call: TRBJ2-7
v_call: TRBV4-1
cdr3_length: 14
cdr3_nt: TGCGCCAGCAGCCAGGCACGCAGTGGTTGGGAGCAGTACTTC
cdr3_aa: CASSQARSGWEQYF

clone_size: many
d_call: TRBD1
j_call: TRBJ2-7
v_call: TRBV3-1
cdr3_length: 14
cdr3_nt: TGTGCCAGCAGCCAAGACAGGGGGCTGTACGAGCAGTACTTC
cdr3_aa: CASSQDRGLYEQYF

clone_size: few
d_call: -
j_call: TRBJ2-2
v_call: TRBV4-1
cdr3_length: 15
cdr3_nt: TGCGCCAGCAGCCCTCAGGGGTTGAACACCGGGGAGCTGTTTTTT
cdr3_aa: CASSPQGLNTGELFF

clone_size: many
d_call: TRBD1
j_call: TRBJ1-5
v_call: TRBV12-3/TRBV12-4
cdr3_length: 15
cdr3_nt: TGTGCCAGCAGTCGGGACAGATACCAGGGAGCGCCCCAGCATTTT
cdr3_aa: CASSRDRYQGAPQHF

clone_size: -
d_call: TRBD2
j_call: TRBJ2-3
v_call: TRBV6-1
cdr3_length: 13
cdr3_nt: TGTGCCAGCATGGTGGGGGGGGCAGATACGCAGTATTTT
cdr3_aa: CASMVGGADTQYF

clone_size: few
d_call: TRBD1
j_call: TRBJ1-1
v_call: TRBV20-1
cdr3_length: 14
cdr3_nt: TGCAGTGCTAGAGATGGGGACAGGGTGACTGAAGCTTTCTTT
cdr3_aa: CSARDGDRVTEAFF

clone_size: few
d_call: TRBD2
j_call: TRBJ2-4
v_call: TRBV28
cdr3_length: 13
cdr3_nt: TGTGCCATCGACGAGCGGGGAGGAAACATTCAGTACTTC
cdr3_aa: CAIDERGGNIQYF

clone_size: -
d_call: -
j_call: TRBJ2-1
v_call: TRBV12-3/TRBV12-4
cdr3_length: 14
cdr3_nt: TGTGCCAGCAGTCGGGCCTTTAGCGAGAATGAGCAGTTCTTC
cdr3_aa: CASSRAFSENEQFF

clone_size: few
d_call: TRBD1
j_call: TRBJ1-2
v_call: TRBV13
cdr3_length: 17
cdr3_nt: TGTGCCAGCAGCCACCGGGACAGCAGCCTACAAGACTATGGCTACACCTTC
cdr3_aa: CASSHRDSSLQDYGYTF

clone_size: many
d_call: -
j_call: TRBJ2-1
v_call: TRBV15
cdr3_length: 15
cdr3_nt: TGTGCCACCGAAAGGAGGGCGAACCCCTACAATGAGCAGTTCTTC
cdr3_aa: CATERRANPYNEQFF

clone_size: -
d_call: -
j_call: TRBJ2-1
v_call: TRBV12-3/TRBV12-4
cdr3_length: 13
cdr3_nt: TGTGCCAGCAGTGGGCGAGTCTACAATGAGCAGTTCTTC
cdr3_aa: CASSGRVYNEQFF

clone_size: many
d_call: -
j_call: TRBJ2-1
v_call: TRBV9
cdr3_length: 14
cdr3_nt: TGTGCCAGCAGCCGGGGCGGGATGGGCAATGAGCAGTTCTTC
cdr3_aa: CASSRGGMGNEQFF

clone_size: few
d_call: -
j_call: TRBJ1-1
v_call: TRBV15
cdr3_length: 13
cdr3_nt: TGTGCCACCACCTTACAGGGAGGGACTGAAGCTTTCTTT
cdr3_aa: CATTLQGGTEAFF

clone_size: few
d_call: -
j_call: TRBJ2-7
v_call: TRBV2
cdr3_length: 16
cdr3_nt: TGTGCCAGCAGTGAACCGTATGTCGGGAGAGTCTACGAGCAGTACTTC
cdr3_aa: CASSEPYVGRVYEQYF